A single sample is the source of the 20 T cell receptor beta chains below, sequenced in a study of cytomegalovirus exposure and HLA in healthy donors. PCR primers comprised 60 Vbeta and 13 Jbeta primers. The assay was immunoSEQ multiplex PCR, and TCRdb's table has in-frame clones only and misses some. The top ten hold roughly 1.6% of the sample, which has fewer than 200,000 clones, roughly 71% seen once. The source material was PBMCs. The receptor source for this set is a girl aged 10 to 17 in good health and CMV-seronegative.

This chain connects TRBV10-3 to TRBJ1-1, with unresolved D. This CDR3 is 13 amino acids long. CDR1 is ENHRY and CDR2 is SYGVKD in the germline V gene. V was shortened by 0 bases and J by 4 bases, with 6 bases between the two germline ends. The CDR3 sequence: CAISESVLTEAFF. CDR3 DNA: TGTGCCATCAGTGAGTCTGTTCTCACTGAAGCTTTCTTT.

For this clone: This same CDR3 is encoded by further DNA sequences in the sample. The chain joins TRBV6-1 to TRBJ1-6, with 9 positions matching TRBD1. Per the germline V gene, CDR1 is MNHNS and CDR2 is SASEGT. The CDR3 sequence is 13 residues long. Germline trimming cut 6 bases from V and 7 bases from J; bases unmatched to any gene: 1. CDR3 in amino acids: CASRTGGNSPLHF. CDR3 sequence (DNA): TGTGCCAGCAGGACAGGGGGAAATTCACCCCTCCACTTT.

J is TRBJ2-7 and V is TRBV11-2; 10 nucleotides agree with TRBD1. The germline CDR1 and CDR2 sequences are SGHAT and FQNNGV. V shed 5 bases, J shed 6 bases, and the junction held 4 bases outside the gene matches. The CDR3 contains 13 residues. The CDR3 coding sequence is TGTGCCAGCAGCCCCTGGACAGGGGGCGAGCAGTACTTC. Encoded protein: CASSPWTGGEQYF. Filled out from reference TRBV11-2 and TRBJ2-7, the complete variable domain reads EAGVAQSPRYKIIEKRQSVAFWCNPISGHATLYWYQQILGQGPKLLIQFQNNGVVDDSQLPKDRFSAERLKGVDSTLKIQPAKLEDSAVYLCASSPWTGGEQYFGPGTRLTVT.

V and J are TRBV29-1 and TRBJ2-7; 7 positions agree with TRBD2. Germline CDR1 and CDR2: SQVTM and ANQGSEA. CDR3 size: 14 residues. J lost 3 bases, V lost 4 bases, and 9 bases had no gene match. The CDR3 is CSVGSGATNYEQYF. CDR3 nucleotide sequence: TGCAGCGTTGGGAGCGGGGCAACGAACTACGAGCAGTACTTC.

The V gene is TRBV14, the J gene TRBJ2-2, with TRBD2 matching 16 bases. The CDR3 loop spans 19 amino acids. Germline assignment: CDR1 SGHDN and CDR2 FVKESK. V trimming: 6 bases; J trimming: 3 bases; junction bases outside the gene matches: 10. The CDR3 sequence is CASSGTGTSGGADTGELFF. CDR3 nucleotides: TGTGCCAGCAGTGGGACCGGGACTAGCGGGGGGGCCGACACCGGGGAGCTGTTTTTT.

V gene TRBV6-5 combines with J gene TRBJ1-1; unclear D gene. Trimming left V 4 bases short and J 11 bases short, with 17 bases between. Looked up from germline, CDR1 is MNHEY and CDR2 is SVGAGI. The length of the CDR3 is 13 residues. The CDR3 spells CASSSPGGWFAFF. The CDR3 nucleotides are TGTGCCAGCAGTTCCCCGGGCGGGTGGTTTGCTTTCTTT.

This chain links TRBV27 with TRBJ2-3, with TRBD1 identical over 9 bases. Germline CDR1 MNHEY, CDR2 SMNVEV (reference sequence). The CDR3 extends over 14 amino acids. Germline trimming cut 6 bases from V and 3 bases from J; bases unmatched to any gene: 4. Here the CDR3 DNA reads TGTGCCAGCAGGCCGGGACAGGGAACAGATACGCAGTATTTT. Translated: CASRPGQGTDTQYF.

The J gene is TRBJ2-5, the V gene TRBV5-1; 12 bases fit TRBD1. V dropped 4 bases and J dropped 4; count of bases not matched to a gene: 8. The CDR3 contains 16 residues. The germline V gene has CDR1 SGHRS and CDR2 YFSETQ. CDR3 nucleotide sequence: TGCGCCAGCAGCGCCCAGGGGACAGGGGGCGTAGAGACCCAGTACTTC. Translated: CASSAQGTGGVETQYF. The variable domain in full, with the rest retrieved from reference TRBV5-1 and TRBJ2-5, is KAGVTQTPRYLIKTRGQQVTLSCSPISGHRSVSWYQQTPGQGLQFLFEYFSETQRNKGNFPGRFSGRQFSNSRSEMNVSTLELGDSALYLCASSAQGTGGVETQYFGPGTRLLVL.

Only a few counts were recorded for this clone. The chain's CDR3 is CASPTGIGYGYTF. The CDR3, as DNA: TGTGCCAGCCCTACAGGGATCGGCTATGGCTACACCTTC. The chain carries TRBV2 and TRBJ1-2, with a possible D match to TRBD1 (6 bases). CDR1 is SNHLY, CDR2 FYNNEI, per germline. The CDR3 has 13 amino acids. The V gene lost 8 bases and the J gene lost 4 bases, with 14 bases spanning the gap.

This chain joins TRBV5-1 and TRBJ2-5; D gene uncertain. V gave up 1 base and J gave up 5 bases, with 6 bases separating them. Germline CDR1 reads SGHRS; CDR2 reads YFSETQ. CDR3 length equals 12 residues. The CDR3 DNA reads as TGCGCCAGCAGCTTGTTGGAGGAGACCCAGTACTTC. It yields the protein CASSLLEETQYF.

The chain has TRBV6-1 and TRBJ2-3; 12 nucleotides agree with TRBD2. Germline CDR1 MNHNS, CDR2 SASEGT. The CDR3 has 16 amino acids. The V and J ends lost 3 bases and 5 bases, in that order; junction bases with no gene match: 6. This chain's CDR3 is CASSDLAGGPLDTQYF. The DNA of the CDR3 is TGTGCCAGCAGTGACCTAGCGGGGGGGCCGCTAGATACGCAGTATTTT.

The CDR3 DNA reads as TGTGCCAGCAGCTTAGACTCTCACGCCACGAAGACCCAGTACTTC. Translating gives CASSLDSHATKTQYF. The V gene is TRBV7-9, the J gene TRBJ2-5; D remains unclear. CDR1 is SEHNR, CDR2 FQNEAQ, per germline (reference sequence). Trimming cost V 1 base and J 6 bases, with 15 bases left between them. There are 15 residues in the CDR3.

This rearrangement joins TRBV9 to TRBJ2-1; D is possibly TRBD2 (5 bases). The V gene's germline CDR1 is SGDLS and CDR2 YYNGEE. Trimming removed 7 bases at V and 5 bases at J, with 19 bases between. This CDR3 has 15 residues. The CDR3 reads CASRAGGRSNNEQFF. CDR3 in DNA: TGTGCCAGCCGTGCGGGCGGGCGGTCAAACAATGAGCAGTTCTTC.

This clone was recorded only once. The J gene is TRBJ2-1, the V gene TRBV9; TRBD1 aligns across 10 bases. Per the germline V gene, CDR1 is SGDLS and CDR2 is YYNGEE. With V trimmed by 4 bases and J by 5 bases, 6 bases remained unmatched. This CDR3 spans 15 amino acids. CDR3 DNA sequence: TGTGCCAGCAGCCCCGGACAGGGGGTAAACAATGAGCAGTTCTTC. Protein product: CASSPGQGVNNEQFF.

The chain has TRBV5-6 and TRBJ1-2; unclear D gene. Germline CDR1 reads SGHDT; CDR2 reads YYEEEE. The CDR3 has 14 residues. V was pared by 0 bases and J by 7 bases, with 13 bases between. CDR3 protein: CASSLGESPFGYTF. The DNA for the CDR3 is TGTGCCAGCAGCTTGGGAGAATCCCCCTTTGGCTACACCTTC.

This chain links TRBV7-2 with TRBJ1-4; 8 nucleotides line up with TRBD1. The CDR3 extends over 14 amino acids. The V gene's germline CDR1 is SGHTA and CDR2 FQGNSA. Trimming removed 5 bases from V and 6 bases from J; junction bases left unmatched: 5. The CDR3: CASSPHRGYEKLFF. For the CDR3, the DNA is TGTGCCAGCAGCCCTCACAGGGGGTATGAAAAACTGTTTTTT.

The V gene is TRBV19, the J gene TRBJ2-3, with D possibly matching TRBD1 (6 bases). Germline V gives CDR1 LNHDA, CDR2 SQIVND (reference sequence). Trimming pared 7 bases from V and 4 bases from J, leaving 21 bases between. The CDR3 consists of 16 residues. The CDR3 spells CASTAARGDYADTQYF. For the CDR3, the DNA is TGTGCCAGTACCGCGGCCAGGGGAGATTACGCAGATACGCAGTATTTT.

This rearrangement joins TRBV12-5 to TRBJ2-6, with D maybe TRBD1 (5 bases). The germline V gene encodes CDR1 LGHNT and CDR2 FRNRAP. The CDR3 length is 18 residues. V lost 5 bases and J lost 0, with 17 bases in between. The CDR3 bases are TGTGCTAGTGGTCCCCCCGAGACAGTAAGCTCTGGGGCCAACGTCCTGACTTTC. Translating it yields CASGPPETVSSGANVLTF.

The rearrangement links TRBV6-5 to TRBJ2-1, with TRBD2 identical over 8 bases. The CDR3 is 15 residues long. Germline values: CDR1 MNHEY, CDR2 SVGAGI. With V trimmed by 6 bases and J by 3 bases, 7 bases remained unmatched. The DNA for the CDR3 is TGTGCCAGCAGGTGGGGACTAGAAGGCTACAATGAGCAGTTCTTC. It specifies CASRWGLEGYNEQFF.

This clone was detected only a few times. The rearrangement links TRBV5-1 to TRBJ2-2, with no clear D. Trimming pared 0 bases from V and 4 bases from J, leaving 10 bases between. Germline values: CDR1 SGHRS, CDR2 YFSETQ. This CDR3 comprises 15 residues. The CDR3 loop is CASSLAPIGTGELFF. Written as DNA, the CDR3 is TGCGCCAGCAGCTTGGCCCCTATCGGCACCGGGGAGCTGTTTTTT.